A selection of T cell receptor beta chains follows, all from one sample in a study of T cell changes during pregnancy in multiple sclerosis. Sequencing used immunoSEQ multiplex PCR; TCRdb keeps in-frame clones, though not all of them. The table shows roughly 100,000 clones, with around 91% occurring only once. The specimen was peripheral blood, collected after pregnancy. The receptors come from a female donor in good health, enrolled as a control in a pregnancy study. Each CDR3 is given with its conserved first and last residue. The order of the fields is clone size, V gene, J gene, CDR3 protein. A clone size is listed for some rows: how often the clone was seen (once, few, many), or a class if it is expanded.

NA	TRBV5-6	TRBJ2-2	CASSPDRLYGELFF
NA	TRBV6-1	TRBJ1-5	CASSPTGTNQPQHF
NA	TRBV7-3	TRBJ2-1	CASSPQGSSYNEQFF
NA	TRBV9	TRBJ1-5	CASSVGGPGQPQHF
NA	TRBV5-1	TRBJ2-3	CASSFRGLAGGPDTQYF
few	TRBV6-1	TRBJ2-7	CASRADRDEQYF
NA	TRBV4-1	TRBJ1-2	CASRRRADRDGYTF
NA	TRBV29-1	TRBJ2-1	CSARQGVNEQFF
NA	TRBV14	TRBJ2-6	CASSRLKKTTDSGANVLTF
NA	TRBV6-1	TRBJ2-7	CASSEALLAGALYEQYF
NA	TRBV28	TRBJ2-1	CASSLWGGGDRPYNEQFF
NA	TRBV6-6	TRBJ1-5	CASSYYPGLNNQPQHF
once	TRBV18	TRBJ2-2	CASSPVDVVAGELFF
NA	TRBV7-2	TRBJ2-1	CASSLGTGLYNEQFF
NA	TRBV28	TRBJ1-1	CASDPQGLWGTEAFF
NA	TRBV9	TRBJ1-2	CASSAPGLYGYTF
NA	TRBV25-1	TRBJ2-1	CASSGAGEQFF
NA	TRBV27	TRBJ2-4	CASSFPGDRRYF
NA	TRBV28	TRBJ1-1	CASTYYTEAFF
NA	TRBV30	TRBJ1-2	CAWRGGDPYGYTF
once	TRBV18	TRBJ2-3	CASSPQGQGTDTQYF
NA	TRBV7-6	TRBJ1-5	CASSLEGGPNQPQHF
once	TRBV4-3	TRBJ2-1	CASSQDGLAGNEQFF
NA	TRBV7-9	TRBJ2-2	CAGSPQTENTGELFF
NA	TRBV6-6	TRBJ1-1	CASSKSYSQNTEAFF
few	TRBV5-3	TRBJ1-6	CARSSTGDITPLHF
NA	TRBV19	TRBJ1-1	CASSIVQITTEAFF
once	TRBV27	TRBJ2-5	CASSLLGQAGETQYF
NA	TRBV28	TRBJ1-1	CASRWRGRSTEAFF
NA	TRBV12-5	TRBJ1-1	CASAGGQGRNTEAFF
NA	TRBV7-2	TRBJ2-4	CASSPRGTSGGAGKNIQYF
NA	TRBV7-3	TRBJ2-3	CASSFLTGGEADTQYF
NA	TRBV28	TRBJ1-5	CASSLPGVLNQPQHF
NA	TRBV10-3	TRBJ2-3	CAISSRESEQATQYF
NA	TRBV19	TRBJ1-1	CASSTTTGGTEAFF
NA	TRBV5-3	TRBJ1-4	CARSYRPYRDNNEKLFF
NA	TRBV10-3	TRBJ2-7	CAINKDSSYEQYF
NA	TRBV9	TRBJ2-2	CASGRRGGVDTGELFF
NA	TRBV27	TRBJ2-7	CASPALCRGLHYEQYF
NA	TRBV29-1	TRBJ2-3	CSVPLRGGSTDTQYF
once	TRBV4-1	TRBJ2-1	CASSQDESGVGPRDNEQFF
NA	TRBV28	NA	CASAPGTASYEQYF
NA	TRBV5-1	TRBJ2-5	CASSLERQGQETQYF
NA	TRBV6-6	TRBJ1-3	CASDLEERRGNTIYF
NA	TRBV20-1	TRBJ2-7	CSARALEEQYF
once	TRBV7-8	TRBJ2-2	CASSRGQVEPGELFF
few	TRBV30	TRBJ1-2	CAWREGGDPYGYTF
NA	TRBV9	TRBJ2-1	CASSDGTGNEQFF
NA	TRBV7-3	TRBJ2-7	CASSVMAGSAYEQYF
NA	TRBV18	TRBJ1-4	CASSPLWGGTNEKLFF